Shown below are 6 T cell receptor beta chains from a single sample sequenced in a study of identical twins. TCRdb re-analysed the 5' RACE reads in MiXCR, keeping a single row per CDR3 protein. The data contain some 900,000 distinct CDR3 sequences, 9% to 15% of them singletons. The same sample was also studied in work on yellow fever vaccine responses in identical twins.

Sequencing was performed on PBMCs. Source of these receptors: a woman between 18 and 30 years old in good health.

This clonotype was seen at least ten times. The junction does not match germline at one end; this may be a read error. The CDR3 sequence: CASLYHETQYF. For the CDR3, the DNA is TGTGCCAGCTTATACCACGAGACCCAGTACTTC. V and J are TRBV2 and TRBJ2-5; D gene uncertain. Per germline, CDR1 SNHLY and CDR2 FYNNEI. The CDR3 is made up of 11 amino acids.

This clonotype was seen more than once but under ten times. The chain is built from TRBV12-3 or TRBV12-4 and TRBJ1-2; D uncertain. V lost 3 bases to trimming and J lost 5 bases, with 10 bases between them. CDR3 length equals 13 residues. The DNA of the CDR3 is TGTGCCAGCAGTTTTGCGTCTACGTATGGCTACACCTTC. This gives the protein CASSFASTYGYTF.

This clonotype has just a few counts. V is TRBV5-4 and J is TRBJ2-7; 14 nucleotides line up with TRBD2. The J segment lost 3 bases and the V segment lost 4 bases, leaving 9 bases of the junction unmatched. The germline V gene encodes CDR1 SGHNT and CDR2 YYREEE (reference sequence). The CDR3 length is 17 residues. CDR3 sequence (DNA): TGTGCCAGCAGCCCCGGGACTAGCGGGAGTAAGGGCTACGAGCAGTACTTC. Translating gives CASSPGTSGSKGYEQYF.

This chain links TRBV2 with TRBJ2-1, with no clear D. The germline V gene encodes CDR1 SNHLY and CDR2 FYNNEI. V gave up 2 bases and J gave up 8 bases, with 10 bases separating them. The CDR3 totals 13 residues. CDR3 sequence (DNA): TGTGCCAGCAGTGAATTGGACCCCCATGAGCAGTTCTTC. Translated, it gives CASSELDPHEQFF. Full variable domain (outside the CDR3, taken from reference TRBV2 and TRBJ2-1): EPEVTQTPSHQVTQMGQEVILRCVPISNHLYFYWYRQILGQKVEFLVSFYNNEISEKSEIFDDQFSVERPDGSNFTLKIRSTKLEDSAMYFCASSELDPHEQFFGPGTRLTVL.

This clonotype has only a few counts. This sequence joins TRBV5-1 and TRBJ2-7; unclear D gene. Deletions cut 0 bases from V and 2 bases from J, with 12 bases between. CDR1 SGHRS and CDR2 YFSETQ come from the germline V gene. The CDR3 is 15 amino acids. The DNA of the CDR3 is TGCGCCAGCAGCTTGGATATAAGTACCACCTACGAGCAGTACTTC. Its translation is CASSLDISTTYEQYF.

This clonotype was counted ten times or more. The J gene is TRBJ1-1, the V gene TRBV5-5; D is unresolved. V was shortened by 0 bases and J by 1 base, with 10 bases between the two germline ends. The CDR3 consists of 15 residues. CDR1 is SGHKS, CDR2 YYEKEE, per germline (reference sequence). CDR3 loop: CASSLEGGANTEAFF. The CDR3 DNA sequence: TGTGCCAGCAGCTTGGAAGGAGGCGCGAACACTGAAGCTTTCTTT.